The entry that follows covers one T cell receptor (beta chain) sequence. Its antigen is currently unknown. The data were obtained in a study of T cell repertoires in cytomegalovirus infection. Study-level information: CMV epitopes in the study were HLA-C-restricted (recently identified) and HLA-B-restricted (well studied). Public TCR beta signatures indicated both CMV infection and matching HLA type. Points from the study as a whole: There were carriers of CMV plus the relevant HLA, and cumulative public TCR beta family frequency identified them. HLA-C-restricted CMV clonotypes gave the most frequent clonotype in two of eight donors.

Each CDR3 protein gets one entry after TCRdb re-called the reads with MiXCR. The sample carries fewer than 850,000 distinct CDR3 sequences, approximately 32% recorded once. The sample here was cultured CD8+ T cells from PBMCs, taken from culture after CMV antigen stimulation. The receptor's source is a human donor in good health (CMV status not recorded). Some clones in this sample may be carry-over from other donors' samples.

The chain's CDR3 is CASSLFPATEQFF. The DNA of the CDR3 is TGTGCCAGCAGCTTATTTCCCGCAACCGAGCAGTTCTTC. The rearrangement joins TRBV7-3 to TRBJ2-1; D remains unclear. There are 13 residues in the CDR3. The V gene lost 2 bases and the J gene lost 10 bases, with 12 bases spanning the gap. Germline V gives CDR1 SGHTA, CDR2 FQGTGA.